This T cell receptor beta chain comes out of a study of metastatic and nonmetastatic thyroid tumors. At the level of the study: A comparison of repertoires was made across blood and tumor or nodule tissue from malignant and benign thyroid patients. General observations from the study: Relative to benign nodules, malignant thyroid tumors were reportedly characterized by significantly elevated TCR beta diversity in blood and tumor.

Authors' methods: The study's classifier, a distant-metastasis tool for papillary thyroid cancer, was built using CDR3 differences across clinicopathological groups. TCRdb recomputed clones from the PCR reads via MiXCR. The V and J calls come from TCRdb's annotation, not from the publication. The sample holds tens of thousands of clones, 14% seen once. CDR3 length: 14 residues. J gave up 2 bases and V 8 bases, and 7 bases lay outside the gene matches. In germline, CDR1 is MNHEY, CDR2 SVGEGT. Each patient went into thyroid surgery without having received any treatment. This clone was detected many times. Its antigen is as yet unknown.

The chain combines TRBV6-2 or TRBV6-3 with TRBJ2-7, with 9 bases lining up with TRBD2. The TCR sequence derives from a male donor with papillary thyroid cancer or a benign thyroid nodule (not recorded which). Some clones in this sample may be carry-over from other donors' samples. Material for sequencing was blood. The CDR3 is CASGKAGGTYEQYF. The DNA of the CDR3 is TGTGCCAGCGGGAAAGCGGGAGGAACCTACGAGCAGTACTTC.